A selection of T cell receptor beta chains follows, all from one sample in a study of T cell responses to AZD1222 COVID-19 vaccine. TCRdb's copy holds only in-frame clones and misses some; the assay was immunoSEQ multiplex PCR. Of around 160,000 clones listed, under 95% are singletons. The source material was peripheral blood, sampled on day 0 of AZD1222 vaccination. These receptors were taken from an adult in good health. Both conserved end residues are trimmed from each CDR3.

V gene: TRBV18; J gene: TRBJ2-7; CDR3 protein: ASSPDSGYEQY
V gene: TRBV21-1; J gene: TRBJ1-5; CDR3 protein: ASSKGQGKHQPQH
V gene: TRBV7-9; J gene: TRBJ1-4; CDR3 protein: ASSFSATNEKLF
V gene: TRBV7-2; J gene: TRBJ1-2; CDR3 protein: ASSLRTATNYGYT
V gene: TRBV7-3; J gene: TRBJ1-6; CDR3 protein: ASSLSPIEHNSPLH
V gene: TRBV5-1; J gene: TRBJ1-1; CDR3 protein: ASKGQGNTEAF
V gene: TRBV7-9; J gene: TRBJ2-5; CDR3 protein: ASSPLGTSWQTQY
V gene: TRBV4-1; J gene: TRBJ2-7; CDR3 protein: ASSSRGGKGYEQY
V gene: TRBV5-1; J gene: TRBJ2-1; CDR3 protein: ASSLGSGGYNEQF
V gene: TRBV4-1; J gene: TRBJ1-1; CDR3 protein: ASSPRQGATEAF
V gene: TRBV2; J gene: TRBJ1-1; CDR3 protein: ARTDSRSTEAF
V gene: TRBV4-1; J gene: TRBJ2-3; CDR3 protein: ASSPQQRPGQLADTQY
V gene: TRBV2; J gene: TRBJ1-5; CDR3 protein: ASSGVTGNQPQH
V gene: TRBV6-5; J gene: TRBJ2-7; CDR3 protein: ASRGLTYEQY
V gene: TRBV7-2; J gene: TRBJ2-1; CDR3 protein: ASSQGLARNNEQF
V gene: TRBV5-8; J gene: TRBJ1-5; CDR3 protein: ASSLGSGFGQPQH
V gene: TRBV27; J gene: TRBJ1-2; CDR3 protein: ASVPMGGVLSHYGYT
V gene: TRBV7-9; J gene: TRBJ2-7; CDR3 protein: ASSFMGQGAYEQY
V gene: TRBV10-3; J gene: TRBJ1-1; CDR3 protein: AISESKGKLSEAF
V gene: TRBV11-2; J gene: TRBJ1-1; CDR3 protein: ASSLDRVAEAF
V gene: TRBV7-9; J gene: TRBJ1-2; CDR3 protein: ASSPIGQGISAGYT
V gene: TRBV7-6; J gene: TRBJ2-7; CDR3 protein: ASSLAEGSSGGSYEQY
V gene: TRBV6-5; J gene: TRBJ2-7; CDR3 protein: ASSYRGFKSYEQY
V gene: TRBV11-3; J gene: TRBJ2-5; CDR3 protein: ASSLDRGRETQY
V gene: TRBV7-9; J gene: TRBJ2-1; CDR3 protein: ASSPRVEEQF
V gene: TRBV18; J gene: TRBJ2-7; CDR3 protein: ASSPSGSYYEQY
V gene: TRBV5-1; J gene: TRBJ2-3; CDR3 protein: ASGDGATDTQY
V gene: TRBV4-1; J gene: TRBJ1-6; CDR3 protein: ASSQDTDTPLH
V gene: TRBV5-6; J gene: TRBJ1-6; CDR3 protein: ASSLGGVSSYNSPLH
V gene: TRBV5-4; J gene: TRBJ2-1; CDR3 protein: ASSWGTGVYNEQF
V gene: TRBV29-1; J gene: TRBJ2-1; CDR3 protein: SVQMYRSYNEQF
V gene: TRBV6-5; J gene: TRBJ1-1; CDR3 protein: ASSYSRRGTEAF
V gene: TRBV11-3; J gene: TRBJ2-3; CDR3 protein: ASSSGLAGAGSFTDTQY
V gene: TRBV25-1; J gene: TRBJ2-7; CDR3 protein: ASSVLAGGYEQY
V gene: TRBV6-6; J gene: TRBJ1-5; CDR3 protein: ASRPRQGNQPQH
V gene: TRBV19; J gene: TRBJ1-1; CDR3 protein: ASSKWGTNTEAF
V gene: TRBV10-2; J gene: TRBJ1-1; CDR3 protein: ASTSTIWARGTEAF
V gene: TRBV12-3/TRBV12-4; J gene: TRBJ1-6; CDR3 protein: ASSWDHNSPLH
V gene: TRBV27; J gene: TRBJ2-1; CDR3 protein: ASTPGQGAGEQF
V gene: TRBV5-4; J gene: TRBJ1-4; CDR3 protein: ASSFGRGLTNEKLF
V gene: TRBV18; J gene: TRBJ1-1; CDR3 protein: ASSPLSVSNTEAF
V gene: TRBV18; J gene: TRBJ2-5; CDR3 protein: ASSASLESETQY
V gene: TRBV2; J gene: TRBJ1-1; CDR3 protein: ASSVGVGTEAF
V gene: TRBV18; J gene: TRBJ1-3; CDR3 protein: ASSPSGQGSGNTIY
V gene: TRBV12-3/TRBV12-4; J gene: TRBJ1-1; CDR3 protein: ASTRVNTEAF
V gene: TRBV5-1; J gene: TRBJ2-1; CDR3 protein: ASSLDPNEQF
V gene: TRBV9; J gene: TRBJ2-7; CDR3 protein: ASSVALPQLLTAYEQY
V gene: TRBV4-1; J gene: TRBJ1-2; CDR3 protein: ASSQDRGRGYT
V gene: TRBV7-9; J gene: TRBJ2-3; CDR3 protein: ASSLTDTQY
V gene: TRBV11-3; J gene: TRBJ1-1; CDR3 protein: ASSLGGGRGTEAF
V gene: TRBV5-1; J gene: TRBJ1-1; CDR3 protein: ASRTTGDVEAF
V gene: TRBV30; J gene: TRBJ1-4; CDR3 protein: AWSRAPNEKLF
V gene: TRBV7-9; J gene: TRBJ1-4; CDR3 protein: ASSLAASATNEKLF
V gene: TRBV27; J gene: TRBJ1-2; CDR3 protein: ASRTRASPGYGYT
V gene: TRBV19; J gene: TRBJ1-2; CDR3 protein: ASSRSGTTNYGYT
V gene: TRBV9; J gene: TRBJ2-2; CDR3 protein: ASSHSRAGGTGELF
V gene: TRBV7-9; J gene: TRBJ1-3; CDR3 protein: ASSPGASGNTIY